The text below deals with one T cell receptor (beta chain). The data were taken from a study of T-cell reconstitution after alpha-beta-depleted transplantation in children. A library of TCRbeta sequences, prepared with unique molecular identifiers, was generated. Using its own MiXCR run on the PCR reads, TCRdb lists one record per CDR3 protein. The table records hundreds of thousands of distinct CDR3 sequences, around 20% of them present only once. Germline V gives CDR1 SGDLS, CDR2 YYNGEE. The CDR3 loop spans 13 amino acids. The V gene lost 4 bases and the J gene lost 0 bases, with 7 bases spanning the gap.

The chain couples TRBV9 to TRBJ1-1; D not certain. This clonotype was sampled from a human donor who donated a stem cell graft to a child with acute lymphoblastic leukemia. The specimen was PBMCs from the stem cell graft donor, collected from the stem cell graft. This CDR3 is CASSLFVNTEAFF. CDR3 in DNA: TGTGCCAGCAGCTTATTCGTGAACACTGAAGCTTTCTTT. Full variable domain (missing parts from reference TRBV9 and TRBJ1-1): DSGVTQTPKHLITATGQRVTLRCSPRSGDLSVYWYQQSLDQGLQFLIQYYNGEERAKGNILERFSAQQFPDLHSELNLSSLELGDSALYFCASSLFVNTEAFFGQGTRLTVV.